These T cell receptor beta chains were read from a single sample in a study of somatic mutations in cytotoxic T cells in rheumatoid arthritis. Using immunoSEQ multiplex PCR, the repertoire was profiled, and TCRdb retains in-frame clones only, with some absent. The sample records 18,000 or so clones, about 73% being singletons. The sequencing input was CD8+ T cells sorted from blood. These receptor sequences come from a woman between 55 and 75 years old in good health. CDR3s include the opening cysteine and the closing phenylalanine or tryptophan. D genes are given only for firm matches. The size of a clone is reported for some rows only, either as once, few or many, or as a class for expanded clones.

abundance,d_gene,j_gene,v_gene,CDR3nt,CDR3aa
once,TRBD1,TRBJ2-1,TRBV7-9,TGTGCCAGCAGCCCCAAGGACAGGGACAAAACCTCCTACAATGAGCAGTTCTTC,CASSPKDRDKTSYNEQFF
NA,NA,TRBJ2-7,TRBV30,TGTGCCTGGAGTGTAGAGTCCTACGAGCAGTACTTC,CAWSVESYEQYF
NA,TRBD1,TRBJ2-7,TRBV27,TGTGCCAGTCTTGGACAGGGCCGCCCCTACGAGCAGTACTTC,CASLGQGRPYEQYF
NA,NA,TRBJ2-1,TRBV6-5,TGTGCCAGCAGTGTGGGACTCCTTGTCAATGAGCAGTTCTTC,CASSVGLLVNEQFF
NA,NA,TRBJ1-1,TRBV27,TGTGCCAGCAGTGTCGGACAGAAGGGCGCTGAAGCTTTCTTT,CASSVGQKGAEAFF
NA,NA,TRBJ1-1,TRBV27,TGTGCCAGCAGGCGGGGGATGGGCACTGAAGCTTTCTTT,CASRRGMGTEAFF
once,NA,TRBJ2-7,TRBV9,TGTGCCAGCAGCCGCGGCGTAACCGGGAATTCAGGGAAACTCTTC,CASSRGVTGNSGKLF
NA,TRBD2,TRBJ2-2,TRBV12-5,TGTGCTAGTGGTTTGGTAGCGGGAGAGAGGACCGGGGAGCTGTTTTTT,CASGLVAGERTGELFF
NA,NA,TRBJ2-2,TRBV27,TGTGCCAGCAGTTTATCGAGCGGGGAGCTGTTTTTT,CASSLSSGELFF
NA,NA,TRBJ1-1,TRBV10-3,TGTGCCATCAGTGTTTCAGTTATGAACACTGAAGCTTTCTTT,CAISVSVMNTEAFF
NA,TRBD2,TRBJ2-7,TRBV13,TGTGCCAGCAGCTTAGGGACTAGCGGGGGCCGTTACGAGCAGTACTTC,CASSLGTSGGRYEQYF
NA,TRBD1,TRBJ1-5,TRBV5-5,TGTGCCAGCAGCCTGACAGGGTGGAGCAATCAGCCCCAGCATTTT,CASSLTGWSNQPQHF
NA,NA,TRBJ2-1,TRBV6-6,TGTGCCAGCAGTTACGGTCCAGACAATGAGCAGTTCTTC,CASSYGPDNEQFF
few,TRBD1,TRBJ2-7,TRBV13,TGTGCCAGCAGCTTAGAGTCGACAGGGGACTACGAGCAGTACTTC,CASSLESTGDYEQYF
NA,TRBD1,TRBJ1-4,TRBV7-9,TGTGCCAGCAGCATTGGTAGGTCAAGCGGGACAGCTAATGAAAAACTGTTTTTT,CASSIGRSSGTANEKLFF
few,NA,TRBJ1-4,TRBV9,TGTGCCAGCAGCGTAGGGTCAGGCGGTGAAAAACTGTTTTTT,CASSVGSGGEKLFF
few,NA,TRBJ1-1,TRBV19,TGTGCCAGTAGTATAGAGTCGCCCCCCATGGGCACTGAAGCTTTCTTT,CASSIESPPMGTEAFF
once,NA,TRBJ1-1,TRBV27,TGTGCCAGCAGCTTCGGACTGTCCAACACTGAAGCTTTCTTT,CASSFGLSNTEAFF
once,TRBD2,TRBJ2-3,TRBV14,TGTGCCAGCAGCCTTACACAATGGCTAAGGGCGGGAGACACAGATACGCAGTATTTT,CASSLTQWLRAGDTDTQYF
NA,NA,TRBJ1-2,TRBV6-4,TGTGCCAGCAGTGACTCGGGAGGAGCTAACTATGGCTACACCTTC,CASSDSGGANYGYTF
medium-sized,TRBD1,TRBJ1-6,TRBV2,TGTGCCAGCAGTGAAAACAGGGGGAATTCACCCCTCCACTTT,CASSENRGNSPLHF
NA,NA,TRBJ1-1,TRBV10-2,TGCGCCAGCACTGAGACGACAGGGAACACTGAAGCTTTCTTT,CASTETTGNTEAFF
NA,TRBD1,TRBJ1-1,TRBV7-9,TGTGCCAGCAGCTTACCAGGACAGGGTCATTCTGAAGCTTTCTTT,CASSLPGQGHSEAFF
few,NA,TRBJ1-1,TRBV10-2,TGCGCCAGCAGTGAGTGGGAGAACACTGAAGCTTTCTTT,CASSEWENTEAFF
once,TRBD2,TRBJ2-1,TRBV5-1,TGCGCCAGCAGCTTAGGAGCGGGGGTATACAATGAGCAGTTCTTC,CASSLGAGVYNEQFF
NA,NA,TRBJ2-5,TRBV7-9,TGTGCCAGCAGCTTAGTTAGCAGGGAGCAAGAGACCCAGTACTTC,CASSLVSREQETQYF
NA,NA,TRBJ1-1,TRBV5-8,TGTGCCAGCAGCTTGGGACAGACGAACACTGAAGCTTTCTTT,CASSLGQTNTEAFF
NA,NA,TRBJ2-3,TRBV30,TGTGCCTGGAGTAAGGTTTCCACAGATACGCAGTATTTT,CAWSKVSTDTQYF
NA,NA,TRBJ1-4,TRBV5-6,TGTGCCAGCAGCCATTGGAGGGAGGGGGTAACTAATGAAAAACTGTTTTTT,CASSHWREGVTNEKLFF
NA,TRBD2,TRBJ2-4,TRBV7-9,TGTGCCAGCAGCCTCGGACTAGAGAACATTCAGTACTTC,CASSLGLENIQYF
few,NA,TRBJ1-1,TRBV11-2,TGTGCCAGCAGCTTAGCCAGGGTTAGCACTGAAGCTTTCTTT,CASSLARVSTEAFF
once,TRBD2,TRBJ2-2,TRBV6-1,TGTGCCAGCAGTGAAGCGGGGACTAGTAGGATCGGGGAGCTGTTTTTT,CASSEAGTSRIGELFF
NA,TRBD1,TRBJ1-5,TRBV10-3,TGTGCCACAAAGGACAGGGATAGCAATCAGCCCCAGCATTTT,CATKDRDSNQPQHF
NA,TRBD1,TRBJ1-2,TRBV13,TGTGCCAGCAGCCAAGCCTCGACAGGGACTAACTATGGCTACACCTTC,CASSQASTGTNYGYTF
few,TRBD1,TRBJ2-7,TRBV6-5,TGTGCCAGCAGTCAAGGGACAGGGACGTCCTACGAGCAGTACTTC,CASSQGTGTSYEQYF
NA,NA,TRBJ1-5,TRBV7-9,TGTGCCAGCAGCTTGGGAGGGGCCAATCAGCCCCAGCATTTT,CASSLGGANQPQHF
NA,NA,TRBJ2-3,TRBV11-2,TGTGCCAGCAGCTCGCGGGCAGCAGATACGCAGTATTTT,CASSSRAADTQYF
once,TRBD1,TRBJ2-7,TRBV5-1,TGCGCCAGCAGCACCGACAGGGTGTACGGTTCTTTCTACGAGCAGTACTTC,CASSTDRVYGSFYEQYF
few,TRBD1,TRBJ2-2,TRBV12-5,TGTGCGGGGGGACAGGGAAGAACGTTCCGGGAGCTGTTTTTT,CAGGQGRTFRELFF
NA,NA,TRBJ2-7,TRBV19,TGTGCCAGTAGTATAGATCTGGGCTCCAGAGACGAGCAGTACTTC,CASSIDLGSRDEQYF
NA,TRBD2,TRBJ2-1,TRBV4-1,TGCGCCAGCAGCCAAGATAGGTCTGGGACTAGCGGGGTGGGCAATGAGCAGTTCTTC,CASSQDRSGTSGVGNEQFF
NA,NA,TRBJ1-6,TRBV10-2,TGCGCCAGCAATCTCCGGGCCCTCCGGGGTTCACCCCTCCACTTT,CASNLRALRGSPLHF
NA,TRBD1,TRBJ1-2,TRBV7-6,TGTGCCAGCAGCTTAGTGGCGGACAGGATGTCTGGCTACACCTTC,CASSLVADRMSGYTF
NA,TRBD1,TRBJ2-7,TRBV19,TGTGCCAGTAGTATGACCCGGACAGGGGCCCACGAGCAGTACTTC,CASSMTRTGAHEQYF
medium-sized,TRBD1,TRBJ1-5,TRBV6-1,TGTGCCAGCAGTGAACCCCACAGGGGTAACAATCAGCCCCAGCATTTT,CASSEPHRGNNQPQHF
NA,NA,TRBJ1-2,TRBV4-1,TGCGCCAGCAGCCAAGAACGGCACTATGGCTACACCTTC,CASSQERHYGYTF
once,TRBD2,TRBJ2-2,TRBV10-2,TGCGCCAGCCGTCCCGGGACTAGCGGGAGGGCGGGCGGGGAGCTGTTTTTT,CASRPGTSGRAGGELFF
NA,TRBD2,TRBJ2-5,TRBV7-9,TGTGCCAGCAGCGGCCGGGGGGGATTAACCCAGTACTTC,CASSGRGGLTQYF
NA,NA,TRBJ1-1,TRBV27,TGTGCCAGCAGTTTAGTAGGGGGGGCGAACACTGAAGCTTTCTTT,CASSLVGGANTEAFF
NA,NA,TRBJ1-5,TRBV9,TGTGCCAGCAGCGTAGATCCAAAGGGGCCCCTGCATTTT,CASSVDPKGPLHF
few,TRBD1,TRBJ1-1,TRBV7-9,TGTGCCAGCAGACCAGGACAGGCGGGAAACACTGAAGCTTTCTTT,CASRPGQAGNTEAFF
NA,NA,TRBJ2-7,TRBV5-4,TGTGCCAGCAGCCGCCGGGACCGAAGCGCCTACGAGCAGTACTTC,CASSRRDRSAYEQYF
once,NA,TRBJ2-1,TRBV7-8,TGTGCCAGCAGCTTAGGGGCGGCTGAGCAGTTCTTC,CASSLGAAEQFF
once,NA,TRBJ1-1,TRBV20-1,TGCAGTGTCCCGGGGGCCCCTGAAGCTTTCTTT,CSVPGAPEAFF